The entry below gives a single T cell receptor (beta chain) sequence along with its context. Its specificity is unknown. The V gene's germline CDR1 is SGHTA and CDR2 FQGNSA. V was shortened by 3 bases and J by 2 bases, with 15 bases between the two germline ends. The CDR3 runs to 16 residues. These data are taken from a study of cytomegalovirus exposure and HLA in healthy donors. About the study: Some 85 million unique TCRs, all from HLA-typed donors, were included in an early release of the data. Overall study results and limits: As confirmed in vitro, a few CMV-associated chains were specific for CMV antigens. A prior analysis recorded that most TCR beta V segments were productive about 87% or about 30% of the time.

Primers: 60 Vbeta forward and 13 Jbeta reverse. As originally analysed: A follow-up analysis tallied about 88 million unique TCR beta chains, roughly 11 million shared. Generated by immunoSEQ multiplex PCR, the TCRdb table keeps only in-frame clones and is missing some. From that table come the V and J calls and clone size; the DNA was used to work out D and trimming. The repertoire consists of about 120,000 clones, with around 79% occurring once and the leading ten covering around 3.7%. The receptor was isolated from a woman in her thirties or forties in good health and CMV-seronegative. The chain couples TRBV7-2 to TRBJ2-3, with D perhaps matching TRBD2 (7 bases). The source material was PBMCs. The CDR3: CASSFRGGATTDTQYF. The DNA for the CDR3 is TGTGCCAGCAGCTTCAGAGGGGGGGCGACCACAGATACGCAGTATTTT.